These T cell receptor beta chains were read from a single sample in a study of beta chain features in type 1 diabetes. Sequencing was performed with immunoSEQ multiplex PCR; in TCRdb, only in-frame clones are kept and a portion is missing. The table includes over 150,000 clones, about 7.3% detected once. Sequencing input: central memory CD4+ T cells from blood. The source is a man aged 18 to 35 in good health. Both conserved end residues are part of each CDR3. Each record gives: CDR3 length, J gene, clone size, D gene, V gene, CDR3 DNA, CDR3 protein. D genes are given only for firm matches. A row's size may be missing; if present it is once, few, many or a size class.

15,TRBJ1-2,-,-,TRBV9,TGTGCCAGCAGCGTGGTCGCCCGGGACACCAATGGCTACACCTTC,CASSVVARDTNGYTF
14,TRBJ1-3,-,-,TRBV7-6,TGTGCCAGCAGCCCTCTCGTGTCCGGAAACACCATATATTTT,CASSPLVSGNTIYF
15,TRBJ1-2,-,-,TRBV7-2,TGTGCCAGCAGCTTAGCGGAGACAGAGTACTATGGCTACACCTTC,CASSLAETEYYGYTF
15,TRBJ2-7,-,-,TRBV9,TGTGCCAGCAGCGTAGGGGTAGCGGACTCCTACGAGCAGTACTTC,CASSVGVADSYEQYF
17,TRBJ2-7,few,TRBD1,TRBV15,TGTGCCACCAGCAGAGATAGGGGACAGGGGAATTTTTTCGAGCAGTACTTC,CATSRDRGQGNFFEQYF
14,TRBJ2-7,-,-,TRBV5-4,TGTGCCAGCAGCCTAGACTACAGGGAGTACGAGCAGTACTTC,CASSLDYREYEQYF
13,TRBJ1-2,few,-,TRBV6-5,TGTGCCAGTTCGAGAGCGGGGCTCTATGGCTACACCTTC,CASSRAGLYGYTF
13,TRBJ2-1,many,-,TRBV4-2,TGTGCCAGCAGCCAAGACGATAAGCGGGAGCAGTTCTTC,CASSQDDKREQFF
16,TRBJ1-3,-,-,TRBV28,TGTGCCAGCATGGCGACATCTGGCGCCTCTGGAAACACCATATATTTT,CASMATSGASGNTIYF
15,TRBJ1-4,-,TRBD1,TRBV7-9,TGTGCCAGCAGCGGCGCCGGGACAGGGAGTGAAAAACTGTTTTTT,CASSGAGTGSEKLFF
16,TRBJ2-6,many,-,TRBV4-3,TGCGCCAGCAGCTGGGGCATTTACTCTGGGGCCAACGTCCTGACTTTC,CASSWGIYSGANVLTF